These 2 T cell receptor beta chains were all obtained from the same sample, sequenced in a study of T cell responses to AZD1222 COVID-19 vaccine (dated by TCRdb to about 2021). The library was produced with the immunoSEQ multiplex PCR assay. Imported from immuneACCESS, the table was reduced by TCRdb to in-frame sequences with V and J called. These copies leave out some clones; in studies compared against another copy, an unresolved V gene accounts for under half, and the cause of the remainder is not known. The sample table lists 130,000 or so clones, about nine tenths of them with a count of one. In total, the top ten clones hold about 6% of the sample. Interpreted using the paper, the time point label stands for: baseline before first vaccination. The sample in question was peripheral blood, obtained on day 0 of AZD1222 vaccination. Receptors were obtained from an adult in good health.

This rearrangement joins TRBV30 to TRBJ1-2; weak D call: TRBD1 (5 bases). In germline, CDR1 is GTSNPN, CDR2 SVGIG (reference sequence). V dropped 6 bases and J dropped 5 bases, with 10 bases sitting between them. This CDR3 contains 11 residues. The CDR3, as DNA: TGTGCCTGCGGGGCCGATTATGGCTACACCTTC. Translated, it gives CACGADYGYTF. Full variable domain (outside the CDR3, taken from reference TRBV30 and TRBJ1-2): SQTIHQWPATLVQPVGSPLSLECTVEGTSNPNLYWYRQAAGRGLQLLFYSVGIGQISSEVPQNLSASRPQDRQFILSSKKLLLSDSGFYLCACGADYGYTFGSGTRLTVV.

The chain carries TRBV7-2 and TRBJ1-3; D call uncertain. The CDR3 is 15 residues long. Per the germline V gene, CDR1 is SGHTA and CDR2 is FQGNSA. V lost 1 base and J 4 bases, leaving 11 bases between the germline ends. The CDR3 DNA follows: TGTGCCAGCAGCTTAGGTTACAGAGAGGGAAACACCATATATTTT. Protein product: CASSLGYREGNTIYF.